This T cell receptor beta chain was obtained from a study of tumor and adjacent non-tumor tissue in lung cancer (dated by TCRdb to 2017 to 2018). Regarding the research as a whole: The cohort included 12 adenocarcinoma, a couple of squamous cell carcinoma and 1 small cell lung cancer patients. Sequencing produced about 130 million productive TCRbeta reads in total, an average of about 4 million reads per sample. Ages among the approximately 15 patients ranged from roughly 31 to 76 years, there were roughly 10 men and 5 women, and disease was at TNM stage I to III. The study compared bulk TCRbeta repertoires from lung tumor tissue and matched distant non-tumor lung tissue of about 16 lung cancer patients. For each patient, one tumor sample and one normal lung sample were taken, giving roughly 30 paired specimens that underwent TCRbeta CDR3 sequencing.

Library prep was done by multiplex PCR. The instrument given in TCRdb is Illumina HiSeq 2500. TCRbeta libraries were constructed through three rounds of nested PCR with primers (Table S4) according to protocols adapted from ARM-PCR. Before sequencing, PCR products of 200-500 bp were cut from the gel and purified using the QIAquick gel extraction kit. Processing in the source paper ran as follows. Trimmomatic was used to clean the reads, FLASH was used to merge the reads into complete CDR3 sequences, and MiTCR was used to assign the reads to V(D)J germline segments. VDJtools was used to compute clonal diversity as the inverse Simpson's index. In-frame sequences without a premature stop codon were defined as productive reads. TCRdb trimmed public reads at Q25 via fastp, called clones via MiXCR and kept in-frame beta chains. Every distinct CDR3 protein forms one entry, paired with its most common genes and DNA. Clone size and V and J calls follow TCRdb, not the original study. This sample is represented by around 100,000 distinct CDR3 sequences; more than 55% of them were singletons. The top ten hold around 19% of the sample.

General findings and caveats noted by the study authors: Significantly higher TCR diversity (inverse Simpson) was observed in tumor tissue than in normal lung tissue (around 450 vs 160, P = 0.0075, Mann-Whitney U test). TCR diversity was significantly higher in younger patients, and greater tumor TCR diversity was associated with shorter overall survival and shorter disease-free survival. Peripheral blood was not sequenced, so blood TCRbeta repertoires were not examined in the lung cancer patients of the study. The methods do not name the sequencing platform or mention unique molecular identifiers. With only about 16 patients in the cohort, the authors noted that larger samples and more detailed clinical data are needed. In normal lung, the top 100 clones accounted for a significantly larger cumulative share of the repertoire than in tumor tissue.

This clonotype occurred a few times. Its antigen is currently not known. The conserved closing phenylalanine or tryptophan is absent in this CDR3, likely reflecting a read error. CDR1 LGHNT and CDR2 FRNRAP are derived from the germline V gene. The CDR3 has 14 residues if both end residues are counted. Only the CDR3 part of the read is kept: 42 bases, read in frame from the first base. RNA was isolated from bulk unsorted tissue, and RNA quality was assessed with a NanoDrop ND-1000 and an Agilent 2100. Normal lung samples were distant non-tumor tissue taken more than 3 cm from the tumor edge. All donors had newly diagnosed lung cancer, had not received prior chemotherapy, and were admitted for thoracic surgery in China between August and November 2014. Patients who had received previous radiotherapy or chemotherapy, or who had another concurrent cancer, were excluded from the study. Pieces of surgical tissue measuring about 1-2.1 cm3 were kept in RNAlater solution and held at -80 degrees C until needed.

Material: distant non-tumor lung tissue. This receptor chain uses TRBV12-5 and TRBJ2-4; TRBD1 is possibly the D segment (5 matching bases). This TCR was sampled from a man in his thirties or forties with non-small cell lung cancer. The nucleotide sequence reads TGTGCTAATGGTTTGACAGCAGCCAAAAACATTCAGTACTTG. It translates as CANGLTAAKNIQYL.